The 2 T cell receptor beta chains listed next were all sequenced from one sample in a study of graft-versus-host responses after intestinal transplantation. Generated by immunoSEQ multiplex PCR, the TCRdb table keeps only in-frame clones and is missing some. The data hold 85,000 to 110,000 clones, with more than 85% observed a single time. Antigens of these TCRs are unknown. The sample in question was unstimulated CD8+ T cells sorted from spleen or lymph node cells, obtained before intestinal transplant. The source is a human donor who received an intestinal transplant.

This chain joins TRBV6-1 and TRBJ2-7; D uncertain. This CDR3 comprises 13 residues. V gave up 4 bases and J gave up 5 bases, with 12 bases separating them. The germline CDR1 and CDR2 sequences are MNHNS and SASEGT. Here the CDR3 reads CASSVQSFDEQYF. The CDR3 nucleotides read TGTGCCAGCAGTGTACAGAGTTTTGACGAGCAGTACTTC.

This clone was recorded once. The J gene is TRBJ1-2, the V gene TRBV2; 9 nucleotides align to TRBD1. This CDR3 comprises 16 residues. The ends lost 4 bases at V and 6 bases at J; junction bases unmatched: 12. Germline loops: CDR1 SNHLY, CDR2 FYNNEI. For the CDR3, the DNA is TGTGCCAGCAGTGCCCTCCCAACCAGACAGGGGGATGGCTACACCTTC. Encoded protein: CASSALPTRQGDGYTF.